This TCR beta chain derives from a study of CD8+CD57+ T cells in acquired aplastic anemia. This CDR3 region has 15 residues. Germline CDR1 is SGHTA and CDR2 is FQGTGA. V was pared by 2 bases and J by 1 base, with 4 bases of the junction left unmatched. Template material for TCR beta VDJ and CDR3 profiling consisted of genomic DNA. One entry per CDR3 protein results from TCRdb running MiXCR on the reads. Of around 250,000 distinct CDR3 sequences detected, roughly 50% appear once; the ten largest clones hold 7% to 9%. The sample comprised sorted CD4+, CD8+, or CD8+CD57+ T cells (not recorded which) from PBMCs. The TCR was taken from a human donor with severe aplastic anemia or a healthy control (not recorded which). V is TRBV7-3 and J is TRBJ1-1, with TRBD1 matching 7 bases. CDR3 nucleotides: TGTGCCAGCAGCTTAGCTCAGGGGGGGAACACTGAAGCTTTCTTT. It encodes CASSLAQGGNTEAFF.